This T cell receptor beta chain was identified during a study of blood T cell repertoires in COVID-19. In the study overall: Specimens from acute and convalescent COVID-19 originated in the United States, Italy and Spain. T cells, B-cell-depleted T cells, or PBMCs supplied cDNA or gDNA.

Germline CDR1 is KGHDR and CDR2 is SFDVKD. The CDR3 spans 17 residues. The V and J ends lost 0 bases and 1 base, in that order; junction bases with no gene match: 4. Original processing notes: For nucleated cells, counts were estimated from reference gene primer amplification. Sequencing used immunoSEQ multiplex PCR; TCRdb keeps in-frame clones, though not all of them. The V and J calls and the clone size are those of that table, but D and trimming were determined from the DNA. This sample has under 200,000 clones, with 70% to 80% found just once. This clonotype originated in a man between 60 and 75 years old with acute or convalescent COVID-19. The gene calls are TRBV24-1 and TRBJ2-3; 9 bases are a match to TRBD1. Sequenced input: peripheral blood. CDR3: CATSDLWTGEGTDTQYF. The CDR3 DNA reads as TGTGCCACCAGTGATTTGTGGACAGGGGAGGGCACAGATACGCAGTATTTT.